The next 8 T cell receptor beta chains were all read from a single sample in a study of T cell changes during pregnancy in multiple sclerosis. This table comes from immunoSEQ multiplex PCR, and its TCRdb copy is limited to in-frame clones, with some not included. Seen here are 85,000 to 95,000 clones, around 91% observed once, and the top ten hold approximately 1.7%. The sequences come from peripheral blood, collected after pregnancy. Receptor source: a female donor in good health, enrolled as a control in a pregnancy study.

The chain combines TRBV7-9 with TRBJ2-7, with a tentative D call TRBD1 (6 bases). The CDR3 consists of 13 residues. Germline V gene data show CDR1 as SEHNR and CDR2 as FQNEAQ (reference sequence). V lost 6 bases and J 6 bases, leaving 15 bases between the germline ends. CDR3 sequence reads: CASSRDIYGEQYF. The CDR3 bases are TGTGCCAGCAGTCGGGACATCTATGGCGAGCAGTACTTC.

The chain joins TRBV7-2 to TRBJ2-5; TRBD2 matches at 7 bases. The V gene end was trimmed by 4 bases and the J gene end by 2 bases; junction bases not matched to a gene: 4. The CDR3 is 14 amino acids. Germline loops: CDR1 SGHTA, CDR2 FQGNSA. The chain's CDR3 is CASSWGGNQETQYF. CDR3 in DNA: TGTGCCAGCAGCTGGGGGGGGAATCAAGAGACCCAGTACTTC. Filled out from reference TRBV7-2 and TRBJ2-5, the complete variable domain reads GAGVSQSPSNKVTEKGKDVELRCDPISGHTALYWYRQSLGQGLEFLIYFQGNSAPDKSGLPSDRFSAERTGGSVSTLTIQRTQQEDSAVYLCASSWGGNQETQYFGPGTRLLVL.

The V and J genes are TRBV7-3 and TRBJ2-3, with 16 bases that match TRBD2. The germline CDR1 and CDR2 sequences are SGHTA and FQGTGA. The CDR3 sequence is 19 residues long. V shed 2 bases, J shed 4 bases, and the junction held 9 bases outside the gene matches. The CDR3 here is CASSLQGTSGGVRADTQYF. In DNA, the CDR3 is TGTGCCAGCAGCTTACAAGGGACTAGCGGGGGGGTGAGGGCAGATACGCAGTATTTT.

In this sample, this clone turned up once. The gene calls are TRBV5-8 and TRBJ1-6, with 8 bases that match TRBD1. Germline lookup yields CDR1 SGHTS and CDR2 YDEGEE. This CDR3 is 16 amino acids long. The ends lost 7 bases at V and 10 bases at J; junction bases unmatched: 16. The CDR3 loop reads CASFSAGTGKFSPLHF. CDR3 DNA: TGTGCCAGCTTTTCCGCCGGGACAGGAAAATTCTCACCCCTCCACTTT.

The V gene is TRBV7-2, the J gene TRBJ2-2; perhaps TRBD1 as D (5 bases). Germline V lookup: CDR1 SGHTA, CDR2 FQGNSA. The V end lost 5 bases, the J end lost 5 bases, and 15 bases lay between the germline ends. CDR3 size: 15 residues. The CDR3 spells CASSPGDTGTGELFF. CDR3 in DNA: TGTGCCAGCAGCCCAGGAGATACAGGAACCGGGGAGCTGTTTTTT.

This rearrangement joins TRBV5-8 to TRBJ1-6; the match to TRBD1 covers 8 bases. Germline V CDR1 and CDR2: SGHTS, YDEGEE. The CDR3 totals 14 residues. After removal of 5 bases from V and 7 bases from J, the junction contained 5 bases not matched to a gene. The CDR3 nucleotides read TGTGCCAGCAGACCCGGGACAGGAAATTCACCCCTCCACTTT. It translates to CASRPGTGNSPLHF.

V usage is TRBV5-8 and J usage is TRBJ1-2; the D gene is possibly TRBD1 (6 bases). The CDR3 is 13 residues long. V was trimmed by 4 bases and J by 8 bases, leaving 15 bases between them. Germline assignment: CDR1 SGHTS and CDR2 YDEGEE. The CDR3, as DNA: TGTGCCAGCAGCCAGCCCAATGGACAGGGCTACACCTTC. Translation: CASSQPNGQGYTF.

The chain combines TRBV18 with TRBJ1-5; the D gene is possibly TRBD1 (6 bases). This CDR3 is built from 16 residues. With 4 bases removed from V and 4 bases from J, the gap between germline ends came to 17 bases. Germline V gene lookup returns CDR1 KGHSH and CDR2 LQKENI. CDR3 loop: CASSLATGQSNQPQHF. Here the CDR3 DNA reads TGTGCCAGCTCACTCGCCACAGGACAGTCGAATCAGCCCCAGCATTTT.